This entry features one T cell receptor (beta chain) sequence. What it binds is not known. The method was immunoSEQ multiplex PCR; TCRdb's version includes in-frame clones alone and lacks a portion of them. The sample shows tens of thousands of clones, 89% of them seen only once. The sample belongs to a study of a mutant IDH1 vaccine in newly diagnosed glioma. Study summary: Patients came in for eight vaccinations, in weeks 1, 3, 5, 7, 11, 15, 19 and 23. Patients had received radiotherapy, temozolomide, or both previously, most receiving both.

Broader study findings: In just under 95% of patients, immune responses induced by the vaccine occurred. Apparently, pseudoprogression bore no relation to changes among the top peripheral T cell clonotypes.

Germline assignment: CDR1 GTSNPN and CDR2 SVGIG (reference sequence). Germline trimming cut 2 bases from V and 9 bases from J; bases unmatched to any gene: 6. CDR3 length: 14 amino acids. Time point here: week 5, during vaccination. Each dose delivered 300 ug of mutant IDH1 20-mer peptide subcutaneously with imiquimod. The genes are TRBV30 and TRBJ2-1, with 11 bases matching TRBD2. This TCR was sampled from a man between 18 and 35 years old with glioma. Material: PBMCs, obtained from a glioma patient whose treatment included an IDH1 peptide vaccine. CDR3 region: CAWSLTSGKGEQFF. CDR3 in DNA: TGTGCCTGGAGTTTGACTAGCGGGAAGGGTGAGCAGTTCTTC.